This TCR beta chain was captured by sequencing in a study of blood T cell repertoires in COVID-19 (dated by TCRdb to 2020 to 2021). With regard to the full study: Collaborator samples came from the United States, Italy and Spain and covered acute and convalescent phases of COVID-19. The prospective study material was composed of cDNA or gDNA derived from T cells, B-cell-depleted T cells, or PBMCs. Deeply sampled blood TCRbeta repertoires from subjects exposed to, actively infected with, or recovered from COVID-19 were included in the dataset. The repertoires were released in a freely available public database meant as a resource for research on the immune response to SARS-CoV-2. Samples were obtained from the ongoing ImmuneRACE study (first 160 participants) and from over 1,000 subjects provided by 6 global collaborators. Sample metadata almost always included a de-identified subject ID, COVID-19 status, age in years and sex. Where available, HLA class I and class II types were taken from metadata supplied by the sample provider and were not determined by assay-based typing.

Concerning this clone itself: Its recognized antigen is unknown. Qualities for individual bases were not recorded, and no much larger clone is one base off.

On the study overall, not on this receptor specifically: The amount of clinical and demographic metadata varied by source and participant and was provided uncurated.

TCRbeta CDR3 regions were amplified from genomic DNA by means of the immunoSEQ Assay, a bias-controlled multiplex PCR. Under the source paper's analysis protocol: The number of nucleated cells in each sample was estimated by amplification of reference gene primers within the assay. Sequence reads were collapsed and filtered to measure the absolute abundance of every unique TCRbeta CDR3 rearrangement. Productive Simpson clonality was computed per sample as the square root of Simpson's diversity index over productive rearrangements. The immuneACCESS repertoire file appears here via TCRdb, limited to in-frame rearrangements. These files lack a portion of the clones; in checked studies, under half of the deficit traces to unresolved V genes, and the cause of the others is not known. The V and J calls and clone size come from that table; D and trimming were worked out from the DNA. The sample records approximately 270,000 clones, approximately 80% of which are singletons. The ten largest clonotypes hold around 8.9% of the sample.

Via the germline V gene, CDR1 is MNHEY and CDR2 SVGAGI. The CDR3 holds 13 amino acids from the cysteine to the phenylalanine. The read is trimmed to its CDR3 DNA, 39 bases read in frame from base 1. Germline trimming amounts to 6 bases on V and 16 bases on J, with 10 as the count of junction bases outside the gene matches. The collaborating institutions used their own protocols to collect whole blood in K2EDTA tubes. For TCRbeta analysis, collaborators shipped samples in one of three forms: frozen whole blood, isolated PBMCs, or DNA extracted from either of those sample types. The rearrangement combines TRBV6-5 with TRBJ1-6, with 9 junctional bases fitting TRBD1. Sequencing input: peripheral blood. This sequence was found in a man aged 80 or over with acute or convalescent COVID-19. The DNA sequence is TGTGCCAGCAGGAAGGACAGGGGCGCTCCGCTCCACTTT. This is translated as CASRKDRGAPLHF.